This passage covers 3 T cell receptor beta chains from one sample sequenced in a study of control samples from healthy donors and cancer patients. Here immunoSEQ multiplex PCR was the method, and the copy in TCRdb shows in-frame clones only, minus some. The sample includes 130,000 to 150,000 clones, about 91% of them seen just once. Material: blood. These receptors all come from a man aged 30 to 39 in good health.

V gene TRBV19 combines with J gene TRBJ2-1; 9 nucleotides match TRBD2. CDR3 length: 15 residues. V shed 5 bases, J shed 2 bases, and the junction held 4 bases outside the gene matches. The germline CDR1 and CDR2 sequences are LNHDA and SQIVND (reference sequence). CDR3 coding DNA: TGTGCCAGTAGTTCTGCGGGGGGGCCCTACAATGAGCAGTTCTTC. Protein: CASSSAGGPYNEQFF. Based on the CDR3 plus reference TRBV19 and TRBJ2-1, the full variable domain is DGGITQSPKYLFRKEGQNVTLSCEQNLNHDAMYWYRQDPGQGLRLIYYSQIVNDFQKGDIAEGYSVSREKKESFPLTVTSAQKNPTAFYLCASSSAGGPYNEQFFGPGTRLTVL.

The chain joins TRBV27 to TRBJ2-6, with 7 bases aligning to TRBD1. The CDR3 is 15 amino acids. The germline CDR1 and CDR2 sequences are MNHEY and SMNVEV (reference sequence). V trimming: 4 bases; J trimming: 2 bases; junction bases outside the gene matches: 2. Written as DNA, the CDR3 is TGTGCCAGCAGTTCTGACAGGGCTGGGGCCAACGTCCTGACTTTC. As protein: CASSSDRAGANVLTF.

This chain uses TRBV15 with TRBJ1-1; the D is unclear. CDR1 and CDR2 (germline): LNHNV, YYDKDF (reference sequence). There are 15 residues in the CDR3. The V end lost 5 bases, the J end lost 1 base, and 14 bases lay between the germline ends. The CDR3 DNA follows: TGTGCCACCAGCCCGCGAGGAGCTAAGAACACTGAAGCTTTCTTT. Its protein is CATSPRGAKNTEAFF. Full variable domain (remainder filled in from reference TRBV15 and TRBJ1-1): DAMVIQNPRYQVTQFGKPVTLSCSQTLNHNVMYWYQQKSSQAPKLLFHYYDKDFNNEADTPDNFQSRRPNTSFCFLDIRSPGLGDTAMYLCATSPRGAKNTEAFFGQGTRLTVV.